This T cell receptor beta chain originates from a study of blood T cell repertoires in COVID-19. Study as a whole: Spain, Italy and the United States supplied samples that represented acute and convalescent COVID-19. Sources were T cells, B-cell-depleted T cells, or PBMCs; the material itself was cDNA or gDNA.

CDR3 size: 14 residues. CDR1 is LNHDA, CDR2 SQIVND, per germline (reference sequence). V lost 7 bases, J lost 6 bases, and 18 bases lay in between. Original processing notes: Reference gene primer amplification gave nucleated cell count estimates. Assay used: immunoSEQ multiplex PCR; TCRdb lists only in-frame clones, some missing. The V and J calls and clone size were taken over from that table, and D and trimming were inferred from the DNA. This sample has 110,000 to 150,000 clones, with 65% to 90% found just once. The receptor comes from a man aged 60 to 75 with active or convalescent COVID-19. Sequencing input: peripheral blood. The chain carries TRBV19 and TRBJ1-1; a weak D match, TRBD1 (5 bases). CDR3 protein: CASNPAGIIAEAFF. CDR3 nucleotides: TGTGCCAGTAACCCCGCAGGGATAATCGCTGAAGCTTTCTTT.